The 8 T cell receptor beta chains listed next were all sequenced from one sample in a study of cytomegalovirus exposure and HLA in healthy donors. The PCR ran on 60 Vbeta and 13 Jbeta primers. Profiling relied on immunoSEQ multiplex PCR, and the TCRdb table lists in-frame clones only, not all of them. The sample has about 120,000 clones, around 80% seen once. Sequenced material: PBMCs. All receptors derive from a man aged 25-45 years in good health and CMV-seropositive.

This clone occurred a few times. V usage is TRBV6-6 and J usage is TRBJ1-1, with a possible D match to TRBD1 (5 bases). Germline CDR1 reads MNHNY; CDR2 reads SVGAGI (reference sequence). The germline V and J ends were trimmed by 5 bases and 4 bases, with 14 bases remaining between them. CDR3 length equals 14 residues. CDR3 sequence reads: CASSDPGIRTEAFF. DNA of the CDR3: TGTGCCAGCAGTGACCCAGGGATCCGCACTGAAGCTTTCTTT.

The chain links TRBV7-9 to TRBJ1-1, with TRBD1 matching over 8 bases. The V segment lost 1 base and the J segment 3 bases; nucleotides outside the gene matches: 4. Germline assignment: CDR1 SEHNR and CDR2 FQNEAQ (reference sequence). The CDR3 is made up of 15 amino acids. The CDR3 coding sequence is TGTGCCAGCAGCTTAGTATCAGGGGGCCACACTGAAGCTTTCTTT. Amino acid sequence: CASSLVSGGHTEAFF.

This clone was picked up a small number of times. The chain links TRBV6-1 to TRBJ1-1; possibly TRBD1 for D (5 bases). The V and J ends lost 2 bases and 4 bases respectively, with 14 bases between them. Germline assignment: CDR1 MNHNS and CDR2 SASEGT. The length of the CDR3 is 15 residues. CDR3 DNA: TGTGCCAGCAGTGAAACCTCCGGACATCGCACTGAAGCTTTCTTT. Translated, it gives CASSETSGHRTEAFF.

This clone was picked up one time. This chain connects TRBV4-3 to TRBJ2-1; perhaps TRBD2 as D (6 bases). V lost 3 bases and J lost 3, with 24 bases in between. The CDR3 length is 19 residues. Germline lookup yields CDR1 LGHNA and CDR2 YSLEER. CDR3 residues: CASSQSTLGLAGFYNEQFF. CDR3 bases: TGCGCCAGCAGCCAGTCCACTCTGGGTTTGGCGGGATTCTACAATGAGCAGTTCTTC.

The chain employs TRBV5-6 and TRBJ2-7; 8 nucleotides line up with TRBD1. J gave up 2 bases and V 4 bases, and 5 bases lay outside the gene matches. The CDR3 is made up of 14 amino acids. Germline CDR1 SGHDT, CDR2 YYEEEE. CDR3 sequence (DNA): TGTGCCAGCAGCCCCGGGACAGGACCCTACGAGCAGTACTTC. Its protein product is CASSPGTGPYEQYF.

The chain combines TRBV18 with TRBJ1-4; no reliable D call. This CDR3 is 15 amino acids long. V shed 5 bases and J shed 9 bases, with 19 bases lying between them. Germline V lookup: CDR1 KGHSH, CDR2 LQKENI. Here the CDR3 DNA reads TGTGCCAGCTCAGAAGGAGCGGGTGCATTGAAAAAACTGTTTTTT. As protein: CASSEGAGALKKLFF.

CDR3 loop: CASSPDRGLGEKLFF. The CDR3 coding sequence is TGCGCCAGCAGCCCTGACAGGGGTCTAGGAGAAAAACTGTTTTTT. The chain is built from TRBV4-3 and TRBJ1-4; 8 positions agree with TRBD1. This CDR3 is 15 amino acids long. Trimming at V came to 4 bases and at J to 8 bases, leaving 9 bases not matched to a gene. Germline CDR1 and CDR2: LGHNA and YSLEER.

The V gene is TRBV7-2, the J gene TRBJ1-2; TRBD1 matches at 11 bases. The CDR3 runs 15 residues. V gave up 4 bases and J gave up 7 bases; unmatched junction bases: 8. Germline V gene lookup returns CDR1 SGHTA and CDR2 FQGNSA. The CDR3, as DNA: TGTGCCAGCAGCTCCTCCCCCGGGACAGGGGGTGGCTACACCTTC. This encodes CASSSSPGTGGGYTF.